These 32 T cell receptor beta chains originate from one sample sequenced in a study of cytomegalovirus exposure and HLA in healthy donors. Researchers ran the PCR with 60 Vbeta and 13 Jbeta primers. TCRdb keeps only in-frame clones here, not all; method: immunoSEQ multiplex PCR. The sample has some 89,000 clones, around 71% seen once. What was sequenced was PBMCs. These receptors came from a man in his 60s in good health and CMV-seronegative.

V gene TRBV2 combines with J gene TRBJ2-7; D remains unclear. With 7 bases removed from V and 6 bases from J, the gap between germline ends came to 16 bases. This CDR3 is 13 amino acids long. The germline CDR1 and CDR2 sequences are SNHLY and FYNNEI. The CDR3 DNA reads as TGTGCCAGCAATCCAACGGCGGTGGGCGAGCAGTACTTC. Protein sequence: CASNPTAVGEQYF.

This clone was recorded a few times. The chain has TRBV4-2 and TRBJ1-3, with D perhaps matching TRBD1 (5 bases). Germline CDR1 reads LGHNA; CDR2 reads YNFKEQ. V lost 2 bases and J lost 0, with 11 bases in between. The CDR3 is made up of 16 amino acids. CDR3 sequence: CASSQQGLFSGNTIYF. The CDR3, as DNA: TGTGCCAGCAGCCAACAGGGACTATTCTCTGGAAACACCATATATTTT.

This clone was counted only a few times. CDR3 loop: CASSSDGGNYGYTF. The CDR3 nucleotides read TGTGCCAGCAGCTCCGACGGCGGCAACTATGGCTACACCTTC. The chain couples TRBV7-9 to TRBJ1-2; no firm D call. Germline CDR1 reads SEHNR; CDR2 reads FQNEAQ (reference sequence). Trimming took 4 bases from V and 2 from J, leaving 11 bases between them. The CDR3 consists of 14 residues.

This chain links TRBV11-2 with TRBJ1-1; D uncertain. Trimming removed 1 base from V and 4 bases from J, with 13 bases in between. This CDR3 spans 15 amino acids. Germline V gene lookup returns CDR1 SGHAT and CDR2 FQNNGV. CDR3 sequence: CASSLVGGRFTEAFF. CDR3 sequence (DNA): TGTGCCAGCAGCTTAGTAGGAGGAAGGTTCACTGAAGCTTTCTTT.

The chain uses TRBV7-8 and TRBJ2-5; possible D gene TRBD2, 5 bases. Looked up from germline, CDR1 is SGHVS and CDR2 is FQNEAQ. Trimming left V 1 base short and J 4 bases short, with 16 bases between. CDR3 length: 16 amino acids. CDR3 sequence (DNA): TGTGCCAGCAGCTTAGTTCCTACTGGCGGGCGAGAGACCCAGTACTTC. This encodes CASSLVPTGGRETQYF.

This rearrangement joins TRBV7-2 to TRBJ1-1, with TRBD1 matching over 8 bases. Looked up from germline, CDR1 is SGHTA and CDR2 is FQGNSA. Trimming removed 1 base from V and 3 bases from J; junction bases left unmatched: 7. The CDR3 length is 16 residues. CDR3 protein: CASSLEAGGRDTEAFF. For the CDR3, the DNA is TGTGCCAGCAGCTTAGAAGCAGGGGGCAGGGACACTGAAGCTTTCTTT.

The CDR3 sequence: CASSYAQGTDGYTF. CDR3 nucleotides: TGTGCCAGCAGTTACGCACAGGGGACGGACGGCTACACCTTC. The chain uses TRBV6-5 and TRBJ1-2, with TRBD1 matching over 7 bases. Germline V gene sequence: CDR1 MNHEY, CDR2 SVGAGI. V lost 2 bases, J lost 8 bases, and 8 bases stayed unmatched. CDR3 size: 14 residues.

This clone was seen a few times. The genes are TRBV6-4 and TRBJ2-3; D not certain. V lost 1 base to trimming and J lost 2 bases, with 4 bases between them. CDR1 MRHNA and CDR2 SNTAGT come from the germline V gene. The CDR3 runs 13 residues. In nucleotides, the CDR3 is TGTGCCAGCAGTGACTTAATCACAGATACGCAGTATTTT. Translated: CASSDLITDTQYF.

V is TRBV10-2 and J is TRBJ2-7; 8 nucleotides align to TRBD1. This CDR3 region has 14 residues. V lost 2 bases and J lost 7; bases outside the gene matches: 7. Germline CDR1 is WSHSY and CDR2 is SAAADI. CDR3 coding DNA: TGCGCCAGCAGTGAGCCGGACAGGGTTGAGGAGCAGTACTTC. Amino acids: CASSEPDRVEEQYF.

The chain employs TRBV20-1 and TRBJ1-1; the D gene is possibly TRBD1 (5 bases). Germline lookup yields CDR1 DFQATT and CDR2 SNEGSKA (reference sequence). The germline V and J ends were trimmed by 7 bases and 1 base, with 7 bases remaining between them. This CDR3 region has 11 residues. In nucleotides, the CDR3 is TGCAGTGTGGGGGGGAACACTGAAGCTTTCTTT. This gives the protein CSVGGNTEAFF.

The CDR3 spells CASSQGTSAFGEQYF. The CDR3 DNA reads as TGTGCCAGCAGCCAAGGGACTAGCGCCTTCGGTGAGCAGTACTTC. The chain has TRBV5-4 and TRBJ2-7; 10 nucleotides align to TRBD2. Unmatched junction bases numbered 11, after V lost 4 bases and J lost 7 bases. The CDR3 covers 15 residues. In germline, CDR1 is SGHNT, CDR2 YYREEE (reference sequence).

This chain connects TRBV30 to TRBJ2-4; 7 positions match TRBD1. This CDR3 comprises 16 residues. V shed 3 bases, J shed 3 bases, and the junction held 11 bases outside the gene matches. Germline V gene sequence: CDR1 GTSNPN, CDR2 SVGIG (reference sequence). CDR3 region: CAWRWDSSSVKNIQYF. The CDR3 nucleotides read TGTGCCTGGAGGTGGGACAGCTCCTCTGTCAAAAACATTCAGTACTTC.

This clone was seen once. The rearrangement joins TRBV7-8 to TRBJ1-6; D is unclear. This CDR3 comprises 15 residues. The germline V gene encodes CDR1 SGHVS and CDR2 FQNEAQ. V dropped 5 bases and J dropped 0 bases, with 8 bases sitting between them. The chain's CDR3 is CASSAESSYNSPLHF. The CDR3 DNA follows: TGTGCCAGCAGCGCCGAGAGCTCCTATAATTCACCCCTCCACTTT.

The chain carries TRBV5-4 and TRBJ2-5, with 11 positions matching TRBD1. Per germline, CDR1 SGHNT and CDR2 YYREEE (reference sequence). This CDR3 has 15 residues. V dropped 4 bases and J dropped 8; count of bases not matched to a gene: 10. The CDR3 spells CASSPGQGAVGTQYF. CDR3 coding DNA: TGTGCCAGCAGCCCAGGACAGGGGGCGGTAGGAACCCAGTACTTC.

V is TRBV15 and J is TRBJ2-3; 7 bases align to TRBD1. CDR1 and CDR2 from the germline V gene are LNHNV and YYDKDF (reference sequence). Unmatched junction bases numbered 7, after V lost 1 base and J lost 3 bases. The CDR3 spans 16 residues. The CDR3 DNA reads TGTGCCACCAGCAGAGGAGGGACAGCGATTACAGATACGCAGTATTTT. Its translation: CATSRGGTAITDTQYF. The full variable domain, rest sourced from reference TRBV15 and TRBJ2-3, is DAMVIQNPRYQVTQFGKPVTLSCSQTLNHNVMYWYQQKSSQAPKLLFHYYDKDFNNEADTPDNFQSRRPNTSFCFLDIRSPGLGDTAMYLCATSRGGTAITDTQYFGPGTRLTVL.

The chain recombines TRBV30 with TRBJ1-3; D ambiguous. The CDR3 has 13 residues. The V gene's germline CDR1 is GTSNPN and CDR2 SVGIG (reference sequence). V was shortened by 4 bases and J by 4 bases, with 11 bases between the two germline ends. The CDR3 DNA reads TGTGCCTGGACTTGGGCAACGGGAAACACCATATATTTT. Its translation is CAWTWATGNTIYF.

In regard to this clone: The junction differs from germline at one of its ends, possibly a read error. The chain links TRBV19 to TRBJ2-7; TRBD1 might be the D (5 bases). Per the germline V gene, CDR1 is LNHDA and CDR2 is SQIVND (reference sequence). The CDR3 is 13 amino acids. The CDR3 nucleotides are TGTGCCAGTAGTACCACAGGAAAACTAATCCCCCCCTTC. It codes for CASSTTGKLIPPF.

V and J are TRBV2 and TRBJ2-3, with unresolved D. The CDR3 has 14 amino acids. Trimming took off 5 bases at V and 3 bases at J, with 12 bases between the two ends. CDR1 and CDR2 from the germline V gene are SNHLY and FYNNEI. Written as DNA, the CDR3 is TGTGCCAGCAGTTGGCACAGACAAACAGATACGCAGTATTTT. The encoded protein is CASSWHRQTDTQYF.

The V gene is TRBV27, the J gene TRBJ1-5; TRBD1 might be the D (5 bases). V was clipped by 4 bases and J by 2 bases, with 6 bases between them. The CDR3 length is 13 residues. Germline V CDR1 and CDR2: MNHEY, SMNVEV (reference sequence). CDR3 coding DNA: TGTGCCAGCAGTTGGGGGGGCAATCAGCCCCAGCATTTT. It translates to CASSWGGNQPQHF.

V and J are TRBV18 and TRBJ2-1; a weak D match, TRBD2 (7 bases). The CDR3 consists of 15 residues. V was cut by 2 bases and J by 3 bases, with 11 bases left in between. Germline V CDR1 and CDR2: KGHSH, LQKENI. CDR3 coding DNA: TGTGCCAGCTCACCAGGGGGGGCTGGCTACAATGAGCAGTTCTTC. Translated: CASSPGGAGYNEQFF.

V and J are TRBV27 and TRBJ2-7; D possibly corresponds to TRBD2 (5 bases). Trimming stripped 8 bases from V and 3 bases from J, with 14 bases between. This CDR3 spans 13 amino acids. From germline, CDR1 is MNHEY and CDR2 SMNVEV (reference sequence). The CDR3 reads CASGAGVLYEQYF. For the CDR3, the DNA is TGTGCCAGCGGAGCCGGGGTCCTCTACGAGCAGTACTTC.

The chain links TRBV7-2 to TRBJ1-2, with a weak D call TRBD1 (5 bases). Germline CDR1 is SGHTA and CDR2 is FQGNSA. The V end was cut by 0 bases, the J end by 6 bases, with 8 bases between. This CDR3 spans 13 amino acids. For the CDR3, the DNA is TGTGCCAGCAGCTTAGCAACAGGAAATGGCTACACCTTC. Amino acids: CASSLATGNGYTF.

To note about this clone: A read error may produce the germline difference seen at one junction end. The chain has TRBV28 and TRBJ1-1, with a tentative D call TRBD1 (6 bases). The V gene's germline CDR1 is MDHEN and CDR2 SYDVKM. The CDR3 has 13 residues. The CDR3 DNA reads as TGTGTCAGCATGGGGGCAGGGAACACTGAAGCTTTCTTT. Translation: CVSMGAGNTEAFF.

The chain joins TRBV15 to TRBJ2-5; 8 bases are a match to TRBD2. The CDR3 is 16 amino acids. Germline lookup yields CDR1 LNHNV and CDR2 YYDKDF (reference sequence). Germline trimming cut 0 bases from V and 5 bases from J; bases unmatched to any gene: 8. The CDR3, as DNA: TGTGCCACCAGCAGAGATCGAGCGGGGGCTGGGGAGACCCAGTACTTC. It translates to CATSRDRAGAGETQYF.

The chain combines TRBV10-3 with TRBJ2-1; 7 positions match TRBD1. With 8 bases clipped from V and 1 base from J, the junction kept 8 bases outside the gene matches. The CDR3 extends over 15 amino acids. Germline V CDR1 and CDR2: ENHRY, SYGVKD. This CDR3 reads CAIGSGTASYNEQFF. CDR3 nucleotides: TGTGCCATCGGGTCCGGGACAGCGTCCTACAATGAGCAGTTCTTC.

The chain couples TRBV18 to TRBJ2-5; 9 nucleotides line up with TRBD1. The J segment lost 4 bases and the V segment lost 3 bases, leaving 6 bases of the junction unmatched. The CDR3 has 15 residues. From germline, CDR1 is KGHSH and CDR2 LQKENI. In nucleotides, the CDR3 is TGTGCCAGCTCACCTCTCCGGACAGGGGCAGAGACCCAGTACTTC. Translation: CASSPLRTGAETQYF.

The V gene is TRBV28, the J gene TRBJ1-5, with TRBD1 matching 7 bases. Germline V gene data show CDR1 as MDHEN and CDR2 as SYDVKM. V dropped 4 bases and J dropped 7; count of bases not matched to a gene: 7. The CDR3 spans 14 residues. CDR3 protein: CASSSPDRVQPQHF. The CDR3 DNA reads TGTGCCAGCAGTTCGCCCGACAGGGTCCAGCCCCAGCATTTT.

V is TRBV28 and J is TRBJ2-7; D is unresolved. This CDR3 contains 12 residues. Trimming removed 5 bases from V and 6 bases from J, with 11 bases in between. Germline V gene lookup returns CDR1 MDHEN and CDR2 SYDVKM. As DNA, the CDR3 is TGTGCCAGCAGTCTCTCCGGTCTCGAGCAGTACTTC. It translates to CASSLSGLEQYF.

The J gene is TRBJ1-6, the V gene TRBV5-6; a possible D gene is TRBD1 (6 bases). Per the germline V gene, CDR1 is SGHDT and CDR2 is YYEEEE. V was clipped by 3 bases and J by 9 bases, with 19 bases between them. The length of the CDR3 is 16 residues. CDR3 protein: CASSSSLGAVSSPLHF. The CDR3 nucleotides are TGTGCCAGCAGCTCTTCACTGGGGGCAGTTAGTTCACCCCTCCACTTT.

The gene calls are TRBV13 and TRBJ1-2, with 7 nucleotides matching TRBD1. The CDR3 has 11 residues. Trimming took 5 bases from V and 9 from J; bases not matched to a gene: 3. Germline V gene sequence: CDR1 PRHDT, CDR2 FYEKMQ (reference sequence). The CDR3 nucleotides read TGTGCCAGCAGCCAGGGGGGAAGCTACACCTTC. Residues: CASSQGGSYTF.

The chain couples TRBV4-1 to TRBJ2-7, with a tentative D call TRBD1 (6 bases). Germline loops: CDR1 MGHRA, CDR2 YSYEKL. Trimming cost V 0 bases and J 7 bases, with 22 bases left between them. This CDR3 contains 17 residues. The CDR3: CASSQEVGAGGGEEQYF. The CDR3 DNA sequence: TGCGCCAGCAGCCAAGAGGTGGGGGCCGGTGGTGGTGAAGAGCAGTACTTC.

Only a few counts were recorded for this clone. The CDR3 is CASSPGQEETQYF. The CDR3 nucleotides are TGTGCCAGCTCACCAGGACAGGAAGAGACCCAGTACTTC. The rearrangement joins TRBV18 to TRBJ2-5; 7 nucleotides match TRBD1. This CDR3 contains 13 residues. CDR1 and CDR2 from the germline V gene are KGHSH and LQKENI. With V trimmed by 2 bases and J by 3 bases, 0 bases remained unmatched.